A single sample gave rise to the 2 T cell receptor beta chains below, sequenced in a study of blood T cell repertoires in COVID-19 (dated by TCRdb to the early 2020s). The method behind the library was the immunoSEQ multiplex PCR assay. As stored in TCRdb, this immuneACCESS dataset retains in-frame rearrangements with V and J assigned. A fraction of the clones does not appear; measured against another copy, unresolved V genes explain less than half of the discrepancy, and the remainder lacks a known reason. The sample records about 160,000 clones, roughly four fifths of which are singletons. Around a fifth of the sample comes from the top ten. The sequenced material came from peripheral blood. The receptors stem from a woman older than 75 with acute or convalescent COVID-19.

The J gene is TRBJ2-7, the V gene TRBV6-5; TRBD2 might be the D (6 bases). The CDR3 spans 15 residues. The germline gives CDR1 MNHEY, CDR2 SVGAGI. Trimming removed 6 bases at V and 0 bases at J, with 15 bases between. Written as DNA, the CDR3 is TGTGCCAGCAGGGGGGGACTTTCATCCTCCTACGAGCAGTACTTC. It specifies CASRGGLSSSYEQYF.

As concerns this clone: Other DNA sequences in this sample translate to the same CDR3. The J gene is TRBJ2-7, the V gene TRBV7-2; the D gene is possibly TRBD1 (6 bases). The CDR3 is made up of 14 amino acids. From germline, CDR1 is SGHTA and CDR2 FQGNSA. V was clipped by 1 base and J by 3 bases, with 10 bases between them. The CDR3: CASSLVRGDYEQYF. The DNA of the CDR3 is TGTGCCAGCAGCTTAGTCAGGGGAGACTACGAGCAGTACTTC.